These 19 T cell receptor beta chains originate from one sample sequenced in a study of CD8+ T cells in alopecia areata. Extracted from the samples, RNA was reverse transcribed into cDNA to serve as the sequencing template. Profiled with immunoSEQ multiplex PCR; TCRdb holds only in-frame clones, not every one. Observed are approximately 110,000 clones, no singletons, with the top ten taking about 20%. Material: lesional skin. The receptor set was obtained from a C3H/HeJ mouse with alopecia areata. This strain's MHC haplotype is H2-k.

With regard to this clone: Gene names refer to mouse genes. The read finishes 4 residues shy of the CDR3 end, and the germline J gene is used to complete it. V and J are TRBV1 and TRBJ1-4; no firm D call. The V end was cut by 0 bases, the J end by 6 bases, with 8 bases between. This CDR3 region has 14 residues. Looked up from germline, CDR1 is NSQYPW and CDR2 is LRSPGD (reference sequence). Here the CDR3 reads CTCSADKRDERLFF. CDR3 DNA, as far as it was read: TGCACCTGCAGTGCAGATAAGAGGGACGAA.

This clone was seen many times. Gene names denote mouse genes. Read sequence stops 4 residues before the CDR3 end, and the germline J gene provides the missing end. The chain links TRBV13-3 to TRBJ2-1; 8 nucleotides align to TRBD2. V was clipped by 2 bases and J by 4 bases; unmatched bases: 2. Germline CDR1 NNHDY, CDR2 SYVADS. The CDR3 runs to 14 residues. The sequenced CDR3 bases are TGTGCCAGCAGTGAGACTGGGGTATATGCT. Translated: CASSETGVYA. The entire CDR3 is CASSETGVYAEQFF.

Comment on this clone: These gene names are mouse names. The sequenced fragment ends 4 residues before the CDR3 boundary, so the rest is inferred from the germline J gene. V is TRBV13-3 and J is TRBJ1-1; D unclear. V was trimmed by 2 bases and J by 0 bases, leaving 8 bases between them. Germline loops: CDR1 NNHDY, CDR2 SYVADS. The CDR3 spans 14 residues. CDR3 DNA, as far as it was read: TGTGCCAGCAGTGAGAGACAATCAAACACA. This translates into CASSERQSNT. The whole CDR3 reads CASSERQSNTEVFF.

About this clone: Mouse gene names apply. The missing CDR3 end, 4 residues past where the read stops, is filled in from the germline J gene. The chain carries TRBV13-3 and TRBJ2-5; 9 bases match TRBD1. Germline CDR1 and CDR2: NNHDY and SYVADS. The CDR3 loop spans 14 amino acids. The CDR3 DNA, read in part, is TGTGCCAGCAAAATCTCCGGGACAGGGGAC. This translates into CASKISGTGD. The entire CDR3 protein reads CASKISGTGDTQYF.

This clone was seen a handful of times. The genes and germline here are from mouse. The read finishes 4 residues shy of the CDR3 end, and the germline J gene is used to complete it. The chain has TRBV13-2 and TRBJ2-7; 10 bases line up with TRBD2. Germline CDR1 reads NNHNN; CDR2 reads SYGAGS (reference sequence). V lost 5 bases, J lost 0 bases, and 5 bases stayed unmatched. The CDR3 loop spans 15 amino acids. CDR3 in amino acids: CASGPDWGVSYEQYF. The sequenced part of the CDR3 DNA is TGTGCCAGCGGCCCCGACTGGGGGGTCTCCTAT.

This clone has a count of ten or more. Gene names are mouse gene names. CDR3 in amino acids: CASSPRDFHAEQFF. CDR3 bases read: TGTGCCAGCAGCCCCAGGGATTTTCATGCT. This chain uses TRBV13-3 with TRBJ2-1, with D maybe TRBD1 (5 bases). The CDR3 end falls 4 residues outside the read, so it is completed with the germline J gene. The CDR3 has 14 residues. V gave up 5 bases and J gave up 5 bases, with 14 bases separating them. The germline CDR1 and CDR2 sequences are NNHDY and SYVADS.

A word on this clone: All gene names here are mouse names. The read is 4 residues too short to cover the CDR3 end, so that end is filled in from the germline J gene. The rearrangement links TRBV19 to TRBJ2-5, with D tentatively TRBD1 (6 bases). The CDR3 loop spans 14 amino acids. The germline V gene encodes CDR1 FNHDT and CDR2 SITEND (reference sequence). V was trimmed by 5 bases and J by 3 bases, leaving 13 bases between them. CDR3 DNA (partial): TGTGCCAGCAGCATCGACAGGAAACAAGAC. It encodes CASSIDRKQD. The whole CDR3 reads CASSIDRKQDTQYF.

This clone was recorded a few times. Gene names refer to mouse genes. The covered CDR3 bases are TGTGCCAGCAGTATAGCTCCACAAGCAAACACA. It is translated as CASSIAPQANT. The whole CDR3 sequence is CASSIAPQANTEVFF. The chain carries TRBV19 and TRBJ1-1; the D is unclear. The sequenced fragment ends 4 residues before the CDR3 boundary, so the rest is inferred from the germline J gene. V was pared by 0 bases and J by 0 bases, with 9 bases between. There are 15 residues in the CDR3. CDR1 is FNHDT, CDR2 SITEND, per germline (reference sequence).

There are many counts of this clone. These gene names are mouse names. The read finishes 4 residues shy of the CDR3 end, and the germline J gene is used to complete it. The chain combines TRBV13-3 with TRBJ1-4, with 7 bases that match TRBD1. This CDR3 is 16 amino acids long. V was clipped by 4 bases and J by 4 bases; unmatched bases: 10. Germline V gene lookup returns CDR1 NNHDY and CDR2 SYVADS. The CDR3 reads CASSPDRAEDNERLFF. Partial CDR3 DNA: TGTGCCAGCAGTCCCGACAGGGCGGAGGACAACGAA.

As regards this clone: Genes here carry mouse names. The observed sequence ends 4 residues before the CDR3 terminus, with the missing tail filled in from the germline J gene. The chain is built from TRBV19 and TRBJ2-4; D is uncertain. Germline V gene sequence: CDR1 FNHDT, CDR2 SITEND (reference sequence). The CDR3 consists of 16 residues. V lost 2 bases, J lost 1 base, and 14 bases lay in between. The CDR3 loop is CASSIRTKTGQNTLYF. The CDR3 DNA, read in part, is TGTGCCAGCAGTATCCGAACAAAAACGGGTCAAAAC.

A note on this clone: Mouse gene names and germline throughout. The missing CDR3 end, 4 residues past where the read stops, is filled in from the germline J gene. This chain uses TRBV1 with TRBJ2-3, with 8 bases identical to TRBD1. Germline-derived CDR1 and CDR2 are NSQYPW and LRSPGD (reference sequence). The length of the CDR3 is 14 residues. V was pared by 6 bases and J by 1 base, with 3 bases of the junction left unmatched. Partial CDR3 DNA: TGCACCTGCAGGACAGGGGCCGGTGCAGAA. This encodes CTCRTGAGAE. The CDR3 as a whole reads CTCRTGAGAETLYF.

With respect to this clone: The gene symbols are mouse symbols. Read sequence stops 4 residues before the CDR3 end, and the germline J gene provides the missing end. The chain couples TRBV19 to TRBJ2-7; 7 bases align to TRBD1. Germline CDR1 and CDR2: FNHDT and SITEND (reference sequence). This CDR3 is built from 14 residues. After removal of 1 base from V and 3 bases from J, the junction contained 4 bases not matched to a gene. CDR3 DNA (partial): TGTGCCAGCAGTATAAATGGGGACAGCTAT. Translation: CASSINGDSY. The CDR3 reads in full as CASSINGDSYEQYF. Supplemented by reference TRBV19 and TRBJ2-7, the full variable domain reads GGIITQTPKFLIGQEGQKLTLKCQQNFNHDTMYWYRQDSGKGLRLIYYSITENDLQKGDLSEGYDASREKKSSFSLTVTSAQKNEMAVFLCASSINGDSYEQYFGPGTRLTVL.

This clone has more than one count but fewer than ten. Gene names are the mouse ones. The read gets to within 4 residues of the CDR3 end, and the germline J gene fills in the rest. V gene TRBV13-3 combines with J gene TRBJ2-1; a possible D gene is TRBD1 (6 bases). Deletions cut 2 bases from V and 5 bases from J, with 14 bases between. The CDR3 has 15 amino acids. Germline assignment: CDR1 NNHDY and CDR2 SYVADS. The covered CDR3 bases are TGTGCCAGCAGTGAAGGAGGCAGGGGAAATGCT. Protein product: CASSEGGRGNA. In full, the CDR3 reads CASSEGGRGNAEQFF.

Notes on this clone: All gene names here are mouse names. Here the CDR3 reads CASSEVGVYAEQFF. The sequenced part of the CDR3 DNA is TGTGCCAGCAGCGAAGTGGGGGTCTATGCT. V gene TRBV19 combines with J gene TRBJ2-1, with TRBD2 as a possible D gene (6 bases). The read halts 4 residues ahead of the CDR3 end, with the missing end drawn from the germline J gene. V lost 5 bases to trimming and J lost 3 bases, with 12 bases between them. This CDR3 contains 14 residues. From germline, CDR1 is FNHDT and CDR2 SITEND (reference sequence).

This clone has at least ten counts. The protein listed by TCRdb differs at residue 13 from the translated DNA, so the DNA translation is shown. Mouse germline and gene names are used. CDR3 DNA (partial): TGTGCCAGCAGTGATCTTGGGGGTTCCTATAATTCGCCC. Residues: CASSDLGGSYNSP. The entire CDR3 protein reads CASSDLGGSYNSPLYF. This rearrangement joins TRBV13-3 to TRBJ1-6; a weak D match, TRBD1 (5 bases). The read gets to within 3 residues of the CDR3 end, and the germline J gene fills in the rest. TRBJ1-6 is identified as an open reading frame with a role that is uncertain. The CDR3 is made up of 16 amino acids. CDR1 and CDR2 (germline): NNHDY, SYVADS. Trimming stripped 1 base from V and 0 bases from J, with 8 bases between.

With respect to this clone: The listed TCRdb protein conflicts with the DNA translation at residue 11, and the protein shown is translated directly from the DNA. Gene names are mouse gene names. The read terminates 3 residues ahead of where the CDR3 ends, so the germline J gene completes it. The V call is TRBV17, the J call TRBJ1-6; TRBD1 matches 7 bases. TRBJ1-6 is noted as an ORF with a role that remains uncertain. V lost 4 bases to trimming and J lost 7 bases; unmatched junction nucleotides: 4. The length of the CDR3 is 14 residues. CDR1 is MNHDT, CDR2 YYDKIL, per germline. CDR3 DNA, as far as it was read: TGTGCTAGCAGTACAGGGGGAGGGAATTCGCCC. Translated, it gives CASSTGGGNSP. The whole CDR3 reads CASSTGGGNSPLYF.

This clone was recorded a few times. Genes and germline come from the mouse. The read stops 4 residues short of the end of the CDR3; the missing end is completed from the germline J gene. The chain couples TRBV19 to TRBJ1-2, with 8 positions matching TRBD1. The CDR3 runs 15 residues. V was clipped by 4 bases and J by 1 base; unmatched bases: 6. CDR1 is FNHDT, CDR2 SITEND, per germline (reference sequence). CDR3 sequence: CASSLRTGGNSDYTF. CDR3 bases read: TGTGCCAGCAGTCTTAGAACAGGGGGAAACTCC. Complete variable domain (other parts from reference TRBV19 and TRBJ1-2): GGIITQTPKFLIGQEGQKLTLKCQQNFNHDTMYWYRQDSGKGLRLIYYSITENDLQKGDLSEGYDASREKKSSFSLTVTSAQKNEMAVFLCASSLRTGGNSDYTFGSGTRLLVI.

About this clone: The gene names here belong to mouse. With the read ending 4 residues before the CDR3 end, the germline J gene is used to fill in that end. The chain recombines TRBV13-1 with TRBJ1-1; D is uncertain. The ends were cut back, 0 bases at V and 4 bases at J, with 7 bases in the middle. CDR3 length equals 13 residues. Looked up from germline, CDR1 is NSHNY and CDR2 is SYGAGN. This chain's CDR3 is CASSDGQATEVFF. The covered CDR3 bases are TGTGCCAGCAGTGATGGGCAGGCCACA.

Turning to this clone: The germline gene is not matched at one end of the junction; a read error may be the cause. Mouse germline and gene names are used. Sequencing ends 4 residues short of the CDR3 end; the germline J gene provides the rest. The chain uses TRBV19 and TRBJ1-4; 9 bases map to TRBD1. The germline CDR1 and CDR2 sequences are FNHDT and SITEND (reference sequence). The CDR3 contains 14 residues. Partial CDR3 DNA: TGTGCCAGCACTGGGACAGGGTCCAGCGAA. Its protein product is CASTGTGSSE. The complete CDR3 sequence is CASTGTGSSERLFF.